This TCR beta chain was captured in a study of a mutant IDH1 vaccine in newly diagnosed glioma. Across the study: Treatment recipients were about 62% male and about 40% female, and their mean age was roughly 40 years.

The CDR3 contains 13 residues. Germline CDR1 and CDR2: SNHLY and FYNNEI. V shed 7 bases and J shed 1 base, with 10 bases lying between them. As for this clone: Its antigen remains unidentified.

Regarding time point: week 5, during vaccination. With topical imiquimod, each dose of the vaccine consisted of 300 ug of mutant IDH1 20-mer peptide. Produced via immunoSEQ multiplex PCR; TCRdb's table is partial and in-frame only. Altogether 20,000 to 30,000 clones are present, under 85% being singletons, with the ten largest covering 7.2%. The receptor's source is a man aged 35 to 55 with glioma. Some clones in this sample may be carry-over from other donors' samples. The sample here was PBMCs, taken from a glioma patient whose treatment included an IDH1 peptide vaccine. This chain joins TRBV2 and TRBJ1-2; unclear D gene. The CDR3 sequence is CASNSGFNYGYTF. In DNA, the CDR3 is TGTGCCAGCAACTCCGGTTTTAACTATGGCTACACCTTC.